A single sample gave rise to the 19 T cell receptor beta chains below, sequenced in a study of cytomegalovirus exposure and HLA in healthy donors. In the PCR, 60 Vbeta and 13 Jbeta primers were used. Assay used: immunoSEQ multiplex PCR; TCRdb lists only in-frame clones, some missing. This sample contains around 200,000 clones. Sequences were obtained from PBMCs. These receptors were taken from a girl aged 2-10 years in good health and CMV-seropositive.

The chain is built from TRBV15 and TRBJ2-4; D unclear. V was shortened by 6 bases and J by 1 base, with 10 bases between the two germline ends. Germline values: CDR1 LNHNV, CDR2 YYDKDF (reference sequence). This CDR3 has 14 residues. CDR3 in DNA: TGTGCCACCAGTGTGGGCAGGGCCAAAAACATTCAGTACTTC. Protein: CATSVGRAKNIQYF.

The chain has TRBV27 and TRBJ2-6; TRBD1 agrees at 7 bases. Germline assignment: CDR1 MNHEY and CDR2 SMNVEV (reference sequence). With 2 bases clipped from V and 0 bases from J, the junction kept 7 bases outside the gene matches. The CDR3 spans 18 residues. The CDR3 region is CASSLGDRGPSGANVLTF. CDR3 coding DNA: TGTGCCAGCAGTTTAGGGGACAGAGGACCCTCTGGGGCCAACGTCCTGACTTTC.

CDR3 protein: CASREGRLAGVDEQFF. Written as DNA, the CDR3 is TGTGCCAGCAGAGAGGGGCGACTAGCGGGAGTCGATGAGCAGTTCTTC. The chain combines TRBV28 with TRBJ2-1; 12 nucleotides match TRBD2. Germline V CDR1 and CDR2: MDHEN, SYDVKM. This CDR3 has 16 residues. The junction had 11 bases not matched to a gene; V was cut back by 6 bases and J by 8 bases.

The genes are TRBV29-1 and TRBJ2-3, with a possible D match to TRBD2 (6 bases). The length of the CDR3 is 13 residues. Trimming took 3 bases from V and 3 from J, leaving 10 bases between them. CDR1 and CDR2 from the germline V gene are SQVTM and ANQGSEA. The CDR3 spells CSVEIRGTDTQYF. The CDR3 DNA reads TGCAGCGTTGAGATCCGGGGGACAGATACGCAGTATTTT.

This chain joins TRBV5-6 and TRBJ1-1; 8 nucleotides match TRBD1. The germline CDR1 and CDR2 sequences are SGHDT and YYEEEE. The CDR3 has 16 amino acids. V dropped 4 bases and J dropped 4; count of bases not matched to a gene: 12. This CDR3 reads CASSRGQVRFGTEAFF. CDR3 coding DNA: TGTGCCAGCAGCCGGGGACAGGTTAGGTTCGGCACTGAAGCTTTCTTT.

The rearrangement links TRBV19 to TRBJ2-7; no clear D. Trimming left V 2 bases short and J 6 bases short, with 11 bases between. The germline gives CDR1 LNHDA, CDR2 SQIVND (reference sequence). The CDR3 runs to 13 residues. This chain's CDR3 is CASSISPPGEQYF. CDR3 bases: TGTGCCAGTAGTATATCCCCTCCCGGCGAGCAGTACTTC.

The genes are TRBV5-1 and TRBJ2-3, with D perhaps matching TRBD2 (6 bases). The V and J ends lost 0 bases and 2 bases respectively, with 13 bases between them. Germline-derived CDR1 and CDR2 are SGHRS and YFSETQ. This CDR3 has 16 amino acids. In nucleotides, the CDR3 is TGCGCCAGCAGCTTGGGTGGTAGCGGATACACAGATACGCAGTATTTT. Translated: CASSLGGSGYTDTQYF.

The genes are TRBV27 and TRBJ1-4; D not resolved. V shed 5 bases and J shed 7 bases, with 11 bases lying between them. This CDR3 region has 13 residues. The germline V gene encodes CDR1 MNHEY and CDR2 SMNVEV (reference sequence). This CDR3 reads CASSRGYGEKLFF. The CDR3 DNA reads TGTGCCAGCAGTCGGGGATACGGTGAAAAACTGTTTTTT.

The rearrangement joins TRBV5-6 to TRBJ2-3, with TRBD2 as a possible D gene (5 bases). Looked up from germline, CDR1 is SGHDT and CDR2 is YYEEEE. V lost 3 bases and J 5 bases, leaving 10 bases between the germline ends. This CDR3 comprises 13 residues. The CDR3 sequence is CASSSHAGDTQYF. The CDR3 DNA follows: TGTGCCAGCAGCTCCCATGCGGGAGATACGCAGTATTTT.

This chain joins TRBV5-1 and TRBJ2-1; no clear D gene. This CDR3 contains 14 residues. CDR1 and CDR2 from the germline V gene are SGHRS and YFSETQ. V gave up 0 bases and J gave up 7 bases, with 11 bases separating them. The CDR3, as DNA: TGCGCCAGCAGCTTGGGGGCATTTGGGAATGAGCAGTTCTTC. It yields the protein CASSLGAFGNEQFF.

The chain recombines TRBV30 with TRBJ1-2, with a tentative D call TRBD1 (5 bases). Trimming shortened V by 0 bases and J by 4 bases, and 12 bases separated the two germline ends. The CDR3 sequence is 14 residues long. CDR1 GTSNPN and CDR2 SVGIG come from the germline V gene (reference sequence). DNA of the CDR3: TGTGCCTGGAGTGTAGGGGCAGGCCCCTATGGCTACACCTTC. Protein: CAWSVGAGPYGYTF.

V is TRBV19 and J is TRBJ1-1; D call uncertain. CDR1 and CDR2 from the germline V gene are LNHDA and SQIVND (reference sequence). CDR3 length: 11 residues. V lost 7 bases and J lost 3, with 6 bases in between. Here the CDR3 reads CASNSYTEAFF. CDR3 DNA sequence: TGTGCCAGTAATTCGTACACTGAAGCTTTCTTT. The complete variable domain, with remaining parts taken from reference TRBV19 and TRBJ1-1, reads DGGITQSPKYLFRKEGQNVTLSCEQNLNHDAMYWYRQDPGQGLRLIYYSQIVNDFQKGDIAEGYSVSREKKESFPLTVTSAQKNPTAFYLCASNSYTEAFFGQGTRLTVV.

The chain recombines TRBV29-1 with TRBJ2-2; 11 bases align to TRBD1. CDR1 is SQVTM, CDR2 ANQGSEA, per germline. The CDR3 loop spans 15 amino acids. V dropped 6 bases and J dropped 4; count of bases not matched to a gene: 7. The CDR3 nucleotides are TGCAGCGTAGGGACAGGGGGTCAGGGCACCGGGGAGCTGTTTTTT. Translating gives CSVGTGGQGTGELFF.

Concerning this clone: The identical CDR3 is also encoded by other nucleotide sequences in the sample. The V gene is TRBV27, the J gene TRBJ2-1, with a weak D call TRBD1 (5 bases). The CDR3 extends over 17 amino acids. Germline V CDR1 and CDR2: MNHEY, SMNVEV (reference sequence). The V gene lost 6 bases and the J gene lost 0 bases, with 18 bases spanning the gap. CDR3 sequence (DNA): TGTGCCAGCAGCCGACAGACCACCACCAACTCCTACAATGAGCAGTTCTTC. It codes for CASSRQTTTNSYNEQFF.

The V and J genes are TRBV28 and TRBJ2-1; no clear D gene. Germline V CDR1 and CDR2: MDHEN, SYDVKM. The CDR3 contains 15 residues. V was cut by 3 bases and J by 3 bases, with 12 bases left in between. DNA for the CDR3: TGTGCCAGCAGTTTCCCCTCAAACGGCTACAATGAGCAGTTCTTC. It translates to CASSFPSNGYNEQFF. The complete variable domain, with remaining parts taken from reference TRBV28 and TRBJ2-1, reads DVKVTQSSRYLVKRTGEKVFLECVQDMDHENMFWYRQDPGLGLRLIYFSYDVKMKEKGDIPEGYSVSREKKERFSLILESASTNQTSMYLCASSFPSNGYNEQFFGPGTRLTVL.

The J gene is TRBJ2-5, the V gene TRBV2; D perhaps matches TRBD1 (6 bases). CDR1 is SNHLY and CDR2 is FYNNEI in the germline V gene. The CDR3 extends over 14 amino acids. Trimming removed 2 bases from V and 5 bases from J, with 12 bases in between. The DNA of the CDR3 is TGTGCCAGCAGTGAAACGGCCAGGGGCGAGACCCAGTACTTC. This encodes CASSETARGETQYF.

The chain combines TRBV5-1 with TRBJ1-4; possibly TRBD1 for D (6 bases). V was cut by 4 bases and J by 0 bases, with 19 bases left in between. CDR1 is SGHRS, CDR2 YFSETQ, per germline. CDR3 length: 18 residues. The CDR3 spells CASSTGGASIATNEKLFF. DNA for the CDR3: TGCGCCAGCAGCACCGGGGGGGCATCCATTGCAACTAATGAAAAACTGTTTTTT.

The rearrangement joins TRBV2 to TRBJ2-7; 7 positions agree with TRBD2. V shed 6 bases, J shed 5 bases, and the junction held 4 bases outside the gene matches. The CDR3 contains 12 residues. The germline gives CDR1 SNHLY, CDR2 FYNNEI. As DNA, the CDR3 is TGTGCCAGCAGGGGGGGGGTACACGAGCAGTACTTC. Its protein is CASRGGVHEQYF.

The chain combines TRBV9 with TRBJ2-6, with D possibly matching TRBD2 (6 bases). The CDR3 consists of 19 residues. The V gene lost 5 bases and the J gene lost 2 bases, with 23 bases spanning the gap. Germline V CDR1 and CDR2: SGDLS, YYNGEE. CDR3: CASRAYRRGRHAGANVLTF. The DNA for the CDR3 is TGTGCCAGCAGGGCCTATAGGAGGGGAAGACACGCTGGGGCCAACGTCCTGACTTTC.